The 18 T cell receptor beta chains given below trace back to one sample, sequenced in a study of human T cells and chemical hapten exposure. TCRdb re-derived calls from the RACE reads in MiXCR, one entry per CDR3 protein. The sample shows some 120,000 distinct CDR3 sequences, about 8.2% of them seen only once. Time point specified: healthy volunteer bleed at 2 weeks. From whole blood left unfractionated, total RNA was extracted. The sequenced sample consisted of whole blood. The receptors here all came from a male donor in good health. Some clones in this sample may be carry-over from other donors' samples.

The V call is TRBV19, the J call TRBJ2-2; D gene ambiguous. Trimming shortened V by 4 bases and J by 0 bases, and 12 bases separated the two germline ends. The germline gives CDR1 LNHDA, CDR2 SQIVND (reference sequence). CDR3 length: 16 residues. The CDR3 DNA sequence: TGTGCCAGTAGTACGCGACTGCTTGCGAACACCGGGGAGCTGTTTTTT. Its translation: CASSTRLLANTGELFF.

This clonotype has only a few counts. V is TRBV29-1 and J is TRBJ2-7; D not certain. Trimming left V 0 bases short and J 4 bases short, with 10 bases between. This CDR3 contains 13 residues. Germline V gene data show CDR1 as SQVTM and CDR2 as ANQGSEA. CDR3 DNA sequence: TGCAGCGTTGAAGATAAAGATGGGTACGAGCAGTACTTC. Amino acids: CSVEDKDGYEQYF.

This clonotype was seen a handful of times. The chain carries TRBV7-6 and TRBJ1-1; D unresolved. V lost 6 bases to trimming and J lost 12 bases, with 23 bases between them. Germline CDR1 is SGHVS and CDR2 is FNYEAQ. CDR3 length: 14 amino acids. CDR3 sequence (DNA): TGTGCCAGCAGTCAGCCCGGGAGCCGTTCAGGCCCTTTCTTT. This sequence encodes CASSQPGSRSGPFF. Full variable domain (outside the CDR3, taken from reference TRBV7-6 and TRBJ1-1): GAGVSQSPRYKVTKRGQDVALRCDPISGHVSLYWYRQALGQGPEFLTYFNYEAQQDKSGLPNDRFSAERPEGSISTLTIQRTEQRDSAMYRCASSQPGSRSGPFFGQGTRLTVV.

This clonotype was observed a single time. The gene calls are TRBV13 and TRBJ1-5, with D possibly TRBD1 on 6 matching bases. Trimming left V 4 bases short and J 2 bases short, with 12 bases between. The germline V gene has CDR1 PRHDT and CDR2 FYEKMQ (reference sequence). The CDR3 loop spans 15 amino acids. DNA of the CDR3: TGTGCCAGCAGCTCCAGGGGCTGCGGCAATCAGCCCCAGCATTTT. Translation: CASSSRGCGNQPQHF.

The chain carries TRBV15 and TRBJ2-1; TRBD2 aligns across 9 bases. The J segment lost 3 bases and the V segment lost 0 bases, leaving 9 bases of the junction unmatched. This CDR3 is 18 amino acids long. Germline-derived CDR1 and CDR2 are LNHNV and YYDKDF (reference sequence). CDR3 amino acids: CATSRDPSGEILYNEQFF. The DNA of the CDR3 is TGTGCCACCAGCAGAGATCCTAGCGGGGAGATCCTCTACAATGAGCAGTTCTTC.

This clonotype was detected many times. This rearrangement joins TRBV12-3 or TRBV12-4 to TRBJ2-2; D is unclear. This CDR3 is built from 15 residues. The ends were cut back, 3 bases at V and 1 base at J, with 9 bases in the middle. Here the CDR3 DNA reads TGTGCCAGCAGTTTTTGGACGGAGAACACCGGGGAGCTGTTTTTT. It encodes CASSFWTENTGELFF.

The genes are TRBV4-1 and TRBJ1-5, with D possibly TRBD1 on 5 matching bases. The CDR3 length is 17 residues. The germline V gene has CDR1 MGHRA and CDR2 YSYEKL. V was cut by 1 base and J by 1 base, with 14 bases left in between. Written as DNA, the CDR3 is TGCGCCAGCAGCCAAGCGGGGGTGGGTGGCAGCAATCAGCCCCAGCATTTT. Translated: CASSQAGVGGSNQPQHF.

This chain joins TRBV15 and TRBJ1-5; D is uncertain. The CDR3 sequence is 16 residues long. The V end was cut by 2 bases, the J end by 2 bases, with 13 bases between. The germline gives CDR1 LNHNV, CDR2 YYDKDF (reference sequence). The CDR3 here is CATSRLQRGGNQPQHF. CDR3 sequence (DNA): TGTGCCACCAGCAGACTTCAACGGGGTGGCAATCAGCCCCAGCATTTT.

This clonotype was counted between two and nine times. The chain is built from TRBV7-8 and TRBJ1-1, with D perhaps TRBD1 (6 bases). Trimming shortened V by 5 bases and J by 8 bases, and 24 bases separated the two germline ends. CDR3 size: 16 residues. Germline V gene lookup returns CDR1 SGHVS and CDR2 FQNEAQ. The CDR3 loop reads CASSLLLDSPSAEAFF. The DNA for the CDR3 is TGTGCCAGCAGCCTACTCCTGGACAGTCCTTCCGCGGAAGCTTTCTTT.

This clonotype was observed a handful of times. The V call is TRBV29-1, the J call TRBJ2-1, with a tentative D call TRBD2 (5 bases). Per the germline V gene, CDR1 is SQVTM and CDR2 is ANQGSEA. CDR3 size: 13 residues. Trimming removed 3 bases at V and 12 bases at J, with 18 bases between. The CDR3 sequence is CSVESSNIPWQFF. CDR3 coding DNA: TGCAGCGTTGAGTCTAGCAACATACCATGGCAGTTCTTC.

This clonotype was counted at least ten times. The chain is built from TRBV20-1 and TRBJ2-7; TRBD2 aligns across 8 bases. The trim removed 1 base at V and 1 base at J, leaving 15 bases unmatched. This CDR3 is built from 18 residues. The germline V gene has CDR1 DFQATT and CDR2 SNEGSKA (reference sequence). CDR3 nucleotides: TGCAGTGCTAGAGGGGCCCCTAGCGGGTCCGCTTCATCCTACGAGCAGTACTTC. It is translated as CSARGAPSGSASSYEQYF.

Concerning this clonotype itself: Since a much larger clone is just one base distant, this may be a read error. The V gene is TRBV5-5, the J gene TRBJ1-3, with D perhaps TRBD1 (5 bases). The V end lost 4 bases, the J end lost 4 bases, and 12 bases lay between the germline ends. The CDR3 is made up of 14 amino acids. Looked up from germline, CDR1 is SGHKS and CDR2 is YYEKEE (reference sequence). The CDR3 nucleotides read TGTGCCAGCAGCCCCGGACAAGTGGGAAACACCATATATTTT. It yields the protein CASSPGQVGNTIYF.

The V call is TRBV5-1, the J call TRBJ2-7; TRBD2 matches 10 bases. Germline V gene sequence: CDR1 SGHRS, CDR2 YFSETQ. The V and J ends lost 4 bases and 2 bases, in that order; junction bases with no gene match: 6. The CDR3 consists of 15 residues. The CDR3, as DNA: TGCGCCAGCAGCCCTCTAGCGGGGGCCACCTACGAGCAGTACTTC. The encoded protein is CASSPLAGATYEQYF.

This clonotype was seen a handful of times. The chain recombines TRBV6-4 with TRBJ2-2, with TRBD1 matching over 8 bases. The CDR3 runs to 16 residues. J lost 4 bases, V lost 6 bases, and 10 bases had no gene match. Germline values: CDR1 MRHNA, CDR2 SNTAGT. The CDR3 coding sequence is TGTGCCAGCAGCGATCGGAGGACAGGGCCCACCGGGGAGCTGTTTTTT. As protein: CASSDRRTGPTGELFF.

This clonotype showed up just a few times. The chain joins TRBV19 to TRBJ2-1, with 7 bases lining up with TRBD1. V shed 3 bases, J shed 5 bases, and the junction held 10 bases outside the gene matches. Germline values: CDR1 LNHDA, CDR2 SQIVND (reference sequence). There are 16 residues in the CDR3. The CDR3 protein is CASSIGQAVIHNEQFF. Written as DNA, the CDR3 is TGTGCCAGTAGTATCGGACAGGCCGTGATCCACAATGAGCAGTTCTTC.

The table lists this clonotype with many counts. The rearrangement uses TRBV4-1 and TRBJ2-5; 9 nucleotides line up with TRBD1. V trimming: 4 bases; J trimming: 4 bases; junction bases outside the gene matches: 7. The CDR3 has 15 residues. In germline, CDR1 is MGHRA, CDR2 YSYEKL. The CDR3 sequence: CASSLNGQGSETQYF. The CDR3 DNA reads as TGCGCCAGCAGCCTAAATGGACAGGGGTCAGAGACCCAGTACTTC.

This clonotype was seen more than once but under ten times. The chain is built from TRBV4-1 and TRBJ2-1; D perhaps matches TRBD2 (7 bases). Per germline, CDR1 MGHRA and CDR2 YSYEKL. V was trimmed by 0 bases and J by 12 bases, leaving 18 bases between them. CDR3 length: 15 amino acids. The CDR3 sequence: CASSQDGGGNGVQFF. The CDR3 DNA follows: TGCGCCAGCAGCCAAGATGGGGGGGGCAACGGGGTGCAGTTCTTC.

This clonotype occurred a few times. The gene calls are TRBV27 and TRBJ2-1; D is possibly TRBD1 (5 bases). V was clipped by 4 bases and J by 4 bases, with 20 bases between them. CDR3 length: 17 amino acids. The germline CDR1 and CDR2 sequences are MNHEY and SMNVEV (reference sequence). CDR3 in DNA: TGTGCCAGCAGTTCAACTCTCAGGGTCGATGGGTACAATGAGCAGTTCTTC. Residues: CASSSTLRVDGYNEQFF.